This is a list of T cell receptor beta chains from one sample in a study of T cells after yellow fever vaccination. A single record per CDR3 protein comes from TCRdb applying MiXCR to the 5' RACE reads. Among roughly 120,000 distinct CDR3 sequences, around 6.7% were seen once, and the ten largest hold approximately 2.7%. The sequences come from CD4+ T cells sorted from PBMCs, collected about 49 days after the first yellow fever vaccination. Receptors originate from a man between 18 and 29 years old who received the YFV17D yellow fever vaccine. The CDR3 runs from the conserved cysteine through the conserved F or W. A D gene is named only where the DNA matches it firmly. Some rows have no size entry. The others give once, few or many, or a class for an expanded clone.

TRBJ1-4 many - TRBV20-1 CSASVQGNPNEKLFF TGCAGTGCTAGCGTCCAGGGAAACCCGAATGAAAAACTGTTTTTT
TRBJ2-2 many - TRBV20-1 CSALDPGRSTGELFF TGCAGTGCTTTGGACCCAGGGAGGAGCACCGGGGAGCTGTTTTTT
TRBJ2-3 many - TRBV5-1 CASSPAYPGDTQYF TGCGCCAGCAGCCCTGCCTATCCCGGGGATACGCAGTATTTT
TRBJ1-6 many - TRBV5-6 CASSLGPGHPAYSPLHF TGTGCCAGCAGCTTGGGGCCCGGACATCCTGCGTATTCACCCCTCCACTTT
TRBJ2-1 many - TRBV5-1 CASSLGAGEYNEQFF TGCGCCAGCAGCCTGGGGGCGGGGGAGTACAATGAGCAGTTCTTC
TRBJ2-3 few TRBD2 TRBV6-5 CASSYSGLAGSDTQYF TGTGCCAGCAGTTACTCTGGGCTAGCGGGGTCAGATACGCAGTATTTT
TRBJ1-2 many TRBD1 TRBV20-1 CSAADRGNYGYTF TGCAGTGCCGCGGACAGGGGCAACTATGGCTACACCTTC
TRBJ2-7 many - TRBV4-2 CASSRLDSPSSYEQYF TGTGCCAGCAGCCGCCTGGACAGCCCTAGCTCCTACGAGCAGTACTTC
TRBJ2-2 many - TRBV6-5 CASSSGRFLGTGELFF TGTGCCAGCAGTTCAGGACGTTTCCTGGGCACCGGGGAGCTGTTTTTT
TRBJ2-3 many TRBD2 TRBV20-1 CSASSGGTDTQYF TGCAGTGCTAGTAGCGGGGGCACAGATACGCAGTATTTT
TRBJ2-5 many - TRBV12-3/TRBV12-4 CASSQAGETQYF TGTGCCAGCAGCCAAGCGGGAGAGACCCAGTACTTC
TRBJ1-2 many - TRBV12-3/TRBV12-4 CASSPRGRNYGYTF TGTGCCAGCAGTCCCAGAGGAAGAAACTATGGCTACACCTTC
TRBJ2-7 - TRBD1 TRBV6-5 CASSYDGTGSYEQYF TGTGCCAGCAGTTACGACGGGACAGGCTCCTACGAGCAGTACTTC
TRBJ2-5 - TRBD2 TRBV11-2 CASSPPLAGVSETQYF TGTGCCAGCAGCCCCCCTCTAGCGGGAGTGTCAGAGACCCAGTACTTC
TRBJ1-1 few - TRBV12-3/TRBV12-4 CASRSQGITEAFF TGTGCCAGCAGGTCGCAAGGGATCACTGAAGCTTTCTTT
TRBJ1-5 many - TRBV6-1 CASSESGQTAQHF TGTGCCAGCAGTGAATCTGGACAAACGGCCCAGCATTTT
TRBJ2-3 few - TRBV28 CASRGQSGSTDTQYF TGTGCCAGCAGGGGACAATCAGGCAGCACAGATACGCAGTATTTT
TRBJ2-2 many - TRBV11-2 CASSNLRGGPGTGELFF TGTGCCAGCAGCAACTTGCGGGGAGGCCCGGGCACCGGGGAGCTGTTTTTT
TRBJ2-1 many TRBD1 TRBV12-3/TRBV12-4 CASSATGGTNNEQFF TGTGCCAGCAGTGCCACAGGGGGCACGAACAATGAGCAGTTCTTC
TRBJ2-3 few TRBD2 TRBV12-3/TRBV12-4 CASSFPFPFGAGEADTQYF TGTGCCAGCAGTTTCCCCTTCCCCTTCGGAGCGGGGGAAGCAGATACGCAGTATTTT
TRBJ2-1 many - TRBV5-1 CASRQGEDNEQFF TGCGCCAGCAGACAGGGCGAGGACAATGAGCAGTTCTTC
TRBJ1-2 many - TRBV9 CASSPPGGPNYGYTF TGTGCCAGCAGCCCCCCCGGGGGTCCTAACTATGGCTACACCTTC
TRBJ2-2 many - TRBV12-3/TRBV12-4 CASSPSGRQTGELFF TGTGCCAGCAGCCCCTCCGGACGGCAGACCGGGGAGCTGTTTTTT
TRBJ1-2 many - TRBV6-5 CASSYSMRGAWSGYTF TGTGCCAGCAGTTACTCGATGAGGGGAGCATGGTCGGGCTACACCTTC
TRBJ2-3 many - TRBV12-3/TRBV12-4 CASSLTGDTQYF TGTGCCAGCAGTTTAACAGGAGATACGCAGTATTTT
TRBJ2-3 - TRBD2 TRBV5-1 CASSLKLAGGGDTQYF TGCGCCAGCAGCTTGAAACTAGCGGGGGGTGGAGATACGCAGTATTTT
TRBJ2-1 many - TRBV7-2 CASSPQRGANEQFF TGTGCCAGCAGCCCCCAAAGGGGGGCCAATGAGCAGTTCTTC
TRBJ1-5 many - TRBV7-2 CASSSQPGPQHF TGTGCCAGCAGCTCCCAACCGGGTCCTCAGCATTTT
TRBJ2-7 many - TRBV7-2 CASSPRRGTYEQYF TGTGCCAGCAGCCCTAGGCGGGGAACGTACGAGCAGTACTTC
TRBJ2-1 many - TRBV11-2 CASSLDHSGTSRYNEQFF TGTGCCAGCAGCTTAGATCACTCCGGGACTTCCCGTTACAATGAGCAGTTCTTC
TRBJ2-5 many - TRBV9 CASSPHLSGFKETQYF TGTGCCAGCAGCCCCCACCTCAGCGGGTTTAAGGAGACCCAGTACTTC
TRBJ2-5 many - TRBV6-5 CASSYQGWGQEGETQYF TGTGCCAGCAGTTACCAGGGGTGGGGGCAGGAGGGAGAGACCCAGTACTTC
TRBJ1-2 - - TRBV20-1 CSAPPPGLGGYTF TGCAGTGCCCCCCCCCCAGGTTTGGGTGGCTACACCTTC
TRBJ1-5 many - TRBV5-1 CASSLGQAENQPQHF TGCGCCAGCAGCTTGGGACAGGCCGAAAATCAGCCCCAGCATTTT
TRBJ1-2 many - TRBV7-9 CASSSDLTGNYGYTF TGTGCCAGCAGCTCCGACCTTACAGGGAACTATGGCTACACCTTC
TRBJ2-1 many - TRBV27 CASSFLSVGAQDNEQFF TGTGCCAGCAGTTTCCTCTCCGTGGGGGCGCAGGACAATGAGCAGTTCTTC
TRBJ2-1 many TRBD2 TRBV11-2 CASSLGSSGGVNEQFF TGTGCCAGCAGCTTAGGGTCTAGCGGGGGTGTTAATGAGCAGTTCTTC
TRBJ1-2 many - TRBV5-1 CASSSPSAGETGYTF TGCGCCAGCAGCAGCCCTTCGGCAGGGGAAACTGGCTACACCTTC
TRBJ2-6 - TRBD1 TRBV12-3/TRBV12-4 CASSLGQGHNVLTF TGTGCCAGCAGTTTGGGACAGGGTCACAACGTCCTGACTTTC
TRBJ2-1 many - TRBV3-1 CASSQTPSVLGNEQFF TGTGCCAGCAGCCAGACCCCTAGCGTACTTGGGAATGAGCAGTTCTTC
TRBJ1-1 many - TRBV2 CASTKTENTEAFF TGTGCCAGCACCAAGACGGAGAACACTGAAGCTTTCTTT
TRBJ1-6 many - TRBV7-3 CASSVTGSYNSPLHF TGTGCCAGCAGCGTGACGGGCTCCTATAATTCACCCCTCCACTTT
TRBJ1-3 - - TRBV30 CAWSKIRVSGNTIYF TGTGCCTGGAGTAAAATACGGGTTTCTGGAAACACCATATATTTT
TRBJ2-7 - - TRBV5-1 CASSVTGADEQYF TGCGCCAGCAGCGTCACGGGGGCTGACGAGCAGTACTTC
TRBJ1-5 few TRBD1 TRBV7-2 CASSPGQIRGNQPQHF TGTGCCAGCAGCCCGGGACAGATCCGAGGGAATCAGCCCCAGCATTTT
TRBJ1-4 many - TRBV5-1 CATRMRGGKLFF TGCGCCACCAGGATGCGCGGTGGGAAACTGTTTTTT
TRBJ1-3 many TRBD1 TRBV13 CASSLGGRGSGNTIYF TGTGCCAGCAGCTTAGGCGGCAGGGGGTCTGGAAACACCATATATTTT
TRBJ2-5 many TRBD2 TRBV20-1 CSASGGATETQYF TGCAGTGCTAGCGGGGGGGCCACAGAGACCCAGTACTTC
TRBJ1-2 many - TRBV20-1 CSVPTSGYTF TGCAGTGTCCCGACGTCAGGCTACACCTTC
TRBJ2-2 few TRBD2 TRBV7-2 CASSPRGGPTGELFF TGTGCCAGCAGCCCGCGGGGGGGCCCCACCGGGGAGCTGTTTTTT
TRBJ2-2 many TRBD1 TRBV5-1 CASSLEMDRVDTGELFF TGCGCCAGCAGCTTGGAAATGGACAGGGTGGACACCGGGGAGCTGTTTTTT
TRBJ2-3 many TRBD2 TRBV5-5 CASSGSSGGTLDTQYF TGTGCCAGCAGTGGTTCTAGCGGGGGCACCTTAGATACGCAGTATTTT
TRBJ2-2 many TRBD1 TRBV7-2 CASSLGTGRTGELFF TGTGCCAGCAGCCTCGGGACAGGGAGAACCGGGGAGCTGTTTTTT
TRBJ1-3 - - TRBV5-6 CASSLGADYSGNTIYF TGTGCCAGCAGCTTGGGGGCAGACTACTCTGGAAACACCATATATTTT
TRBJ2-5 many TRBD1 TRBV6-5 CASSYTGDSETQYF TGTGCCAGCAGTTACACAGGGGATTCCGAGACCCAGTACTTC